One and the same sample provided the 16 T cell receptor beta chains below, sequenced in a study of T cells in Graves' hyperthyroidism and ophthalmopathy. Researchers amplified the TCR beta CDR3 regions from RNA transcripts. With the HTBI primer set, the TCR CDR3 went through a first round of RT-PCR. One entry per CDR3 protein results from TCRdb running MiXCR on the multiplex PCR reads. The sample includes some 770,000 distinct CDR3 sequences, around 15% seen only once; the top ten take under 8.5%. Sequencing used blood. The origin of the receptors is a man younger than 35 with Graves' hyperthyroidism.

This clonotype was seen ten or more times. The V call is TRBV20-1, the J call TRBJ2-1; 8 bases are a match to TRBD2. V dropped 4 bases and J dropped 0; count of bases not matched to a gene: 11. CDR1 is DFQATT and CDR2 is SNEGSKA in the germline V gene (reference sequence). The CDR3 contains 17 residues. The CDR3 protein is CSATLGGRRGSYNEQFF. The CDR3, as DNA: TGCAGTGCTACTCTCGGCGGGAGGCGCGGCTCCTACAATGAGCAGTTCTTC.

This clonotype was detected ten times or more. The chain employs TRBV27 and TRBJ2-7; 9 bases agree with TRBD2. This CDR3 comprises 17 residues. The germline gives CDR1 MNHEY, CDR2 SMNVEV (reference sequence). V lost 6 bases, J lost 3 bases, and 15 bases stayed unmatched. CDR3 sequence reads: CASSRGGIWREGYEQYF. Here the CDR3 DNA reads TGTGCCAGCAGCCGGGGGGGGATATGGCGGGAGGGCTACGAGCAGTACTTC.

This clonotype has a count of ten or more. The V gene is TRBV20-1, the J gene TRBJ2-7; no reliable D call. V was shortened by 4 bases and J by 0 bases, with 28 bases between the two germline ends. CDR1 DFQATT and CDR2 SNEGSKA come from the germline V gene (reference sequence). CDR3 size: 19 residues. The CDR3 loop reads CSANENWRKISVSSYEQYF. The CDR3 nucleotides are TGCAGTGCTAACGAGAACTGGCGCAAGATCTCAGTAAGCTCCTACGAGCAGTACTTC.

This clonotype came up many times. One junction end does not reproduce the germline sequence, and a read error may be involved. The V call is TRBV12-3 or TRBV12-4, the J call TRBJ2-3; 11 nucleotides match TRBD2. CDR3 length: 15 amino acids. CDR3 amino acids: CASSIAGGHADTQYF. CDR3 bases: TGTGCCAGCAGTATAGCGGGAGGGCACGCAGATACGCAGTATTTT.

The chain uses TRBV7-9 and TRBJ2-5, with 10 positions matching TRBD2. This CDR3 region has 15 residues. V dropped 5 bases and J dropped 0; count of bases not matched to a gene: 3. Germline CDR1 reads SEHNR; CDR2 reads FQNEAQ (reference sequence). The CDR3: CASSTGLADQETQYF. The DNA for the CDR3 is TGTGCCAGCAGCACAGGACTAGCGGACCAAGAGACCCAGTACTTC.

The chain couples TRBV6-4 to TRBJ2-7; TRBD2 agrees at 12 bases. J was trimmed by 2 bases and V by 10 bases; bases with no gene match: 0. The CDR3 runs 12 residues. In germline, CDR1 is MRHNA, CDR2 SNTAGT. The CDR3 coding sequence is TGTGCCACTAGCGGGAGGGCCTACGAGCAGTACTTC. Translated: CATSGRAYEQYF.

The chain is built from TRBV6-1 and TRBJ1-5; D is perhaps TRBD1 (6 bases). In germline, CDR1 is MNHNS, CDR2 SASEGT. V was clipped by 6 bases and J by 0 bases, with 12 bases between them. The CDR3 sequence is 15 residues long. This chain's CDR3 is CASSPTGNSNQPQHF. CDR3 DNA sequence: TGTGCCAGCAGCCCTACAGGGAATAGCAATCAGCCCCAGCATTTT.

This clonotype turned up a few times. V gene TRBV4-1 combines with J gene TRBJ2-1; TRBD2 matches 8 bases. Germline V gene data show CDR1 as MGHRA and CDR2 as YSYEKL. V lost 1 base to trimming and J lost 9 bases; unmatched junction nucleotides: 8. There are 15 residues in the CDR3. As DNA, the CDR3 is TGCGCCAGCAGCCAAGGCGATAGCGGGATAAGTGAGCAGTTCTTC. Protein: CASSQGDSGISEQFF.

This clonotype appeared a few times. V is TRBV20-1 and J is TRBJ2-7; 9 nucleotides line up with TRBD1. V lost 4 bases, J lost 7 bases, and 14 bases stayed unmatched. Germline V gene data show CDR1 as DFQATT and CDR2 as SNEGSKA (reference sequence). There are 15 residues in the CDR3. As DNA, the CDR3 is TGCAGTGCTAATTACCTGGACAGGGGACGTGGTGAGCAGTACTTC. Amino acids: CSANYLDRGRGEQYF.

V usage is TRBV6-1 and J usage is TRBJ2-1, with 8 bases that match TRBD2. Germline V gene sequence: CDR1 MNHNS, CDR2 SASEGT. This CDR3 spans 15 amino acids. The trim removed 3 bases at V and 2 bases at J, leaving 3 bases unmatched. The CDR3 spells CASSESGSTYNEQFF. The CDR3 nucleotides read TGTGCCAGCAGTGAGAGCGGGAGCACCTACAATGAGCAGTTCTTC.

CDR3 protein: CASSPSEYGRQLRQYF. Here the CDR3 DNA reads TGTGCCAGTAGCCCCTCGGAGTATGGTCGACAACTACGGCAGTACTTC. The rearrangement joins TRBV19 to TRBJ2-7; no clear D gene. Germline V lookup: CDR1 LNHDA, CDR2 SQIVND (reference sequence). V lost 6 bases to trimming and J lost 9 bases, with 27 bases between them. This CDR3 spans 16 amino acids. The full variable domain, with the rest looked up from reference TRBV19 and TRBJ2-7, is DGGITQSPKYLFRKEGQNVTLSCEQNLNHDAMYWYRQDPGQGLRLIYYSQIVNDFQKGDIAEGYSVSREKKESFPLTVTSAQKNPTAFYLCASSPSEYGRQLRQYFGPGTRLTVT.

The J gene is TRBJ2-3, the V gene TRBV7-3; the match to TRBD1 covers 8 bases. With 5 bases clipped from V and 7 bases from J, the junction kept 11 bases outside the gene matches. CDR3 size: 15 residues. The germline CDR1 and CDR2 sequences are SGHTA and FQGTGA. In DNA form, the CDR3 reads TGTGCCAGCAGCCCGAGGACAGGGATGTGGAATACGCAGTATTTT. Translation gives CASSPRTGMWNTQYF.

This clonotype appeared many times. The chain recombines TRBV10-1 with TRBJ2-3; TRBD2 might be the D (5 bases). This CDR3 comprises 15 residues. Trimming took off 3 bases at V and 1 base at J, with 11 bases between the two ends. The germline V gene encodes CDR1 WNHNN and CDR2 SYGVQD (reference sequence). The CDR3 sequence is CASSDTRWGTDTQYF. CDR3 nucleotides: TGCGCCAGCAGTGATACTAGATGGGGCACAGATACGCAGTATTTT.

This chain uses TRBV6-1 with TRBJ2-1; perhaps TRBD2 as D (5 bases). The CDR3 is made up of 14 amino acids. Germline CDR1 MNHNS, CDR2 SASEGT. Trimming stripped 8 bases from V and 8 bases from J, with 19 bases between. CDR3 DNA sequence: TGTGCCAGCCGCAAGGAAGGGAGATTGGATGAGCAGTTCTTC. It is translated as CASRKEGRLDEQFF.

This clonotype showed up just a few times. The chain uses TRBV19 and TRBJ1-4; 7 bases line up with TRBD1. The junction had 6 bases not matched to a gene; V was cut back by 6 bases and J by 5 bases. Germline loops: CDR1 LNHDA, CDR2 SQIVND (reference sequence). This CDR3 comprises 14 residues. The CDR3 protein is CASSPQGRNEKLFF. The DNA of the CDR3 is TGTGCCAGTAGCCCACAGGGGAGGAATGAAAAACTGTTTTTT.

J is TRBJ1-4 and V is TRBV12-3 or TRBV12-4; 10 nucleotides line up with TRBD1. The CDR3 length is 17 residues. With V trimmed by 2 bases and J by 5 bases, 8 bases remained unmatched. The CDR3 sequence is CASSLLDRGRTNEKLFF. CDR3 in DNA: TGTGCCAGCAGTTTACTGGACAGGGGGAGAACAAATGAAAAACTGTTTTTT.